This TCR beta chain was captured in a study of T cell responses to AZD1222 COVID-19 vaccine. Whole-study context: Second doses at about 4 or about 12 weeks were pooled. Findings and caveats of the study: Reportedly, nearly half the spike-specific TCRs target unmutated variant regions. Baseline serology detected seropositivity in only six AZD1222 recipients. There were mostly white British donors and more females than males, and clonal diversity was possibly underestimated.

Of note for this clone: Its specificity is not known.

Trimming cost V 1 base and J 4 bases; bases outside gene matches: 0. The CDR3 length is 13 residues. CDR1 is LNHDA, CDR2 SQIVND, per germline (reference sequence). This table comes from immunoSEQ multiplex PCR, and its TCRdb copy is limited to in-frame clones, with some not included. The sample includes around 84,000 clones, 86% of them seen just once. The J gene is TRBJ2-5, the V gene TRBV19; 7 nucleotides match TRBD2. The origin of this receptor is an adult in good health. This material consisted of peripheral blood, taken on day 0 of AZD1222 vaccination. The CDR3 loop is CASSIGGGETQYF. DNA for the CDR3: TGTGCCAGTAGTATAGGGGGGGGAGAGACCCAGTACTTC.